Below, 18 T cell receptor beta chains from the same sample are listed, as sequenced in a study of T-cell memory formation after mild COVID-19. TCRdb processed the 5' RACE reads anew with MiXCR; each CDR3 protein has one entry. The sample lists approximately 210,000 distinct CDR3 sequences; about 11% were seen once. The sequencing input was PBMCs or a T cell subset sorted from them (not recorded which). These receptors all come from a young man who had mild COVID-19 (a few samples of this study predate the infection). Cell type and time point are not known.

This clonotype has ten or more counts. This sequence joins TRBV7-2 and TRBJ1-4; TRBD1 is a possible D gene (6 bases). CDR3 size: 12 residues. V lost 8 bases and J 6 bases, leaving 10 bases between the germline ends. Per the germline V gene, CDR1 is SGHTA and CDR2 is FQGNSA. CDR3: CASGQFHEKLFF. The CDR3 region has the DNA TGTGCCAGCGGACAGTTCCATGAAAAACTGTTTTTT.

This clonotype was counted a few times. CDR3 in DNA: TGTGCCAGCAGCCAAGATCTAGGCAGGGGGCGCGACGGTCAGCCCCAGCATTTT. Residues: CASSQDLGRGRDGQPQHF. This chain links TRBV4-2 with TRBJ1-5; TRBD1 matches 8 bases. The germline V gene has CDR1 LGHNA and CDR2 YNFKEQ. V shed 0 bases and J 6 bases; nucleotides not matched to a gene: 13. The CDR3 is 18 amino acids.

The table lists this clonotype with a few counts. This rearrangement joins TRBV10-3 to TRBJ1-6; possibly TRBD1 for D (5 bases). CDR1 and CDR2 from the germline V gene are ENHRY and SYGVKD. This CDR3 is 14 amino acids long. V was clipped by 10 bases and J by 7 bases, with 17 bases between them. CDR3 bases: TGTGCCACACAATCAGGGAGGTGGAATTCACCCCTCCACTTT. Amino acid sequence: CATQSGRWNSPLHF.

About this clonotype: A much bigger clone sits one base away, suggesting this may be a read error. The chain links TRBV4-3 to TRBJ1-2; possible D gene TRBD1, 6 bases. The germline V and J ends were trimmed by 1 base and 11 bases, with 14 bases remaining between them. The CDR3 length is 13 residues. CDR1 LGHNA and CDR2 YSLEER come from the germline V gene. CDR3 in DNA: TGCGCCAGCAGCCAAGGACGAGGGGGGAGATACACCTTC. Protein product: CASSQGRGGRYTF.

The chain employs TRBV5-1 and TRBJ1-1, with D perhaps matching TRBD1 (5 bases). The V end lost 4 bases, the J end lost 0 bases, and 7 bases lay between the germline ends. CDR1 is SGHRS, CDR2 YFSETQ, per germline. This CDR3 spans 13 amino acids. CDR3: CASSRDLNTEAFF. Here the CDR3 DNA reads TGCGCCAGCAGCCGGGACCTGAACACTGAAGCTTTCTTT.

This clonotype was recorded a few times. V is TRBV19 and J is TRBJ2-3; D call uncertain. The CDR3 runs 13 residues. Trimming pared 10 bases from V and 1 base from J, leaving 12 bases between. Germline V CDR1 and CDR2: LNHDA, SQIVND (reference sequence). For the CDR3, the DNA is TGTGCCACCCGTGGGTCAGGCACAGATACGCAGTATTTT. This encodes CATRGSGTDTQYF.

V and J are TRBV5-4 and TRBJ2-3; the D is unclear. Looked up from germline, CDR1 is SGHNT and CDR2 is YYREEE (reference sequence). The germline V and J ends were trimmed by 0 bases and 5 bases, with 10 bases remaining between them. The CDR3 contains 14 residues. The CDR3 sequence is CASSLANRGDTQYF. The CDR3 region has the DNA TGTGCCAGCAGCTTGGCTAATAGAGGAGATACGCAGTATTTT.

This clonotype showed up just a few times. The V and J genes are TRBV6-5 and TRBJ2-3; D might be TRBD2 (7 bases). V was shortened by 2 bases and J by 3 bases, with 15 bases between the two germline ends. Per germline, CDR1 MNHEY and CDR2 SVGAGI. The CDR3 length is 16 residues. This CDR3 is CASSYERGGLTDTQYF. The CDR3 DNA follows: TGTGCCAGCAGTTACGAAAGGGGGGGGCTGACAGATACGCAGTATTTT.

The V call is TRBV25-1, the J call TRBJ1-1; 10 bases agree with TRBD1. The V and J ends lost 5 bases and 3 bases, in that order; junction bases with no gene match: 12. Germline CDR1 is MGHDK and CDR2 is SYGVNS. The CDR3 length is 17 residues. The CDR3 bases are TGTGCCAGCAGTACCCCGGGACAGGGGAGCGGCGACACTGAAGCTTTCTTT. The encoded protein is CASSTPGQGSGDTEAFF.

The rearrangement links TRBV10-1 to TRBJ1-6; D not certain. CDR1 and CDR2 (germline): WNHNN, SYGVQD (reference sequence). This CDR3 has 13 amino acids. Trimming shortened V by 6 bases and J by 7 bases, and 10 bases separated the two germline ends. The CDR3 spells CASSDNRNSPLHF. CDR3 sequence (DNA): TGCGCCAGCAGCGACAATCGGAATTCACCCCTCCACTTT.

The chain recombines TRBV20-1 with TRBJ1-1; no definite D call. Trimming cost V 3 bases and J 0 bases, with 14 bases left between them. The CDR3 contains 15 residues. The germline V gene encodes CDR1 DFQATT and CDR2 SNEGSKA (reference sequence). Here the CDR3 DNA reads TGCAGTGCTAGTCGCGAGGGCTACATGAACACTGAAGCTTTCTTT. This sequence encodes CSASREGYMNTEAFF.

In its sample, this clonotype was seen many times. The chain has TRBV28 and TRBJ2-1, with D maybe TRBD1 (5 bases). Germline CDR1 is MDHEN and CDR2 is SYDVKM. The germline V and J ends were trimmed by 8 bases and 7 bases, with 21 bases remaining between them. CDR3 length: 15 residues. The CDR3 DNA is TGTGCCAGCCACCGGGCTGGGGCAATGGAGAATGAGCAGTTCTTC. Its protein product is CASHRAGAMENEQFF.

In its sample, this clonotype was seen a few times. The chain links TRBV7-2 to TRBJ2-7; D is ambiguous. V shed 1 base and J shed 3 bases, with 13 bases lying between them. The CDR3 loop spans 15 amino acids. The V gene's germline CDR1 is SGHTA and CDR2 FQGNSA. CDR3 amino acids: CASSLGRQSHYEQYV. CDR3 coding DNA: TGTGCCAGCAGCTTAGGTCGGCAGTCCCACTACGAGCAGTACGTC.

This clonotype was seen at least ten times. J is TRBJ2-1 and V is TRBV7-9; D remains ambiguous. V was clipped by 2 bases and J by 7 bases, with 12 bases between them. Germline values: CDR1 SEHNR, CDR2 FQNEAQ (reference sequence). The CDR3 spans 14 residues. The CDR3: CASSLMLEWNEQFF. Written as DNA, the CDR3 is TGTGCCAGCAGCTTAATGCTCGAGTGGAATGAGCAGTTCTTC.

The sample holds a few counts of this clonotype. A much bigger clone sits one base away, suggesting this may be a read error. The V call is TRBV7-2, the J call TRBJ2-3, with TRBD2 matching over 7 bases. The length of the CDR3 is 14 residues. J gave up 2 bases and V 2 bases, and 1 base lay outside the gene matches. Germline-derived CDR1 and CDR2 are SGHTA and FQGNSA. The CDR3 sequence is CASSLSGATDTQYF. The CDR3 DNA follows: TGTGCCAGCAGCTTAAGCGGGGCCACAGATACGCAGTATTTT.

In its sample, this clonotype was seen a few times. V usage is TRBV28 and J usage is TRBJ1-2; D unclear. This CDR3 is 11 amino acids long. Per the germline V gene, CDR1 is MDHEN and CDR2 is SYDVKM. Trimming took off 4 bases at V and 2 bases at J, with 2 bases between the two ends. The CDR3 loop reads CASSWNYGYTF. DNA for the CDR3: TGTGCCAGCAGTTGGAACTATGGCTACACCTTC.

In its sample, this clonotype was seen a few times. The chain recombines TRBV15 with TRBJ2-5; 11 positions match TRBD2. This CDR3 has 16 amino acids. Per germline, CDR1 LNHNV and CDR2 YYDKDF (reference sequence). J gave up 5 bases and V 1 base, and 6 bases lay outside the gene matches. The DNA of the CDR3 is TGTGCCACCAGCAGAGGCGAAATAGCGGGGGGGGAGACCCAGTACTTC. Amino acid sequence: CATSRGEIAGGETQYF.

This clonotype was observed a handful of times. V and J are TRBV7-8 and TRBJ1-1, with D possibly TRBD1 on 5 matching bases. Trimming took off 1 base at V and 1 base at J, with 13 bases between the two ends. Looked up from germline, CDR1 is SGHVS and CDR2 is FQNEAQ. The CDR3 spans 16 residues. CDR3 sequence (DNA): TGTGCCAGCAGCTTAGTGGGGGTTCTCGGGAACACTGAAGCTTTCTTT. Translation gives CASSLVGVLGNTEAFF.